Below, one T cell receptor beta chain is given with its context. Antigen unknown. PCR was performed using 60 Vbeta and 13 Jbeta primers. Authors' processing steps: Later reanalysis found 70 million to 95 million unique TCR beta chains, 9 million to 12 million of them shared. Here immunoSEQ multiplex PCR was the method, and the copy in TCRdb shows in-frame clones only, minus some. The D gene and trimming were derived from the DNA, and the V and J assignments and clone size from that table. The data show some 150,000 clones, with over 60% seen just once and about 2.3% held by the top ten. The data originate from a study of cytomegalovirus exposure and HLA in healthy donors. On the study more broadly: Of some 400 genotyped donors, about 80% clustered with self-reported Caucasian donors.

Study-level results: In an earlier analysis, most TCR beta V segments were productive about 87% or about 30% of the time. A later analysis found that most CMV-associated TCR beta chains appeared HLA-restricted.

Sequencing was carried out using PBMCs. The sequence came from a woman between 45 and 60 years old in good health and CMV-seronegative.

CDR3 DNA sequence: TGTGCCAGCAGCTTAGGAGGGGGAGTCCCCTACGAGCAGTACTTC. It yields the protein CASSLGGGVPYEQYF. The chain has TRBV7-2 and TRBJ2-7, with D possibly TRBD1 on 6 matching bases. Per the germline V gene, CDR1 is SGHTA and CDR2 is FQGNSA. The CDR3 extends over 15 amino acids. Trimming pared 1 base from V and 2 bases from J, leaving 12 bases between.